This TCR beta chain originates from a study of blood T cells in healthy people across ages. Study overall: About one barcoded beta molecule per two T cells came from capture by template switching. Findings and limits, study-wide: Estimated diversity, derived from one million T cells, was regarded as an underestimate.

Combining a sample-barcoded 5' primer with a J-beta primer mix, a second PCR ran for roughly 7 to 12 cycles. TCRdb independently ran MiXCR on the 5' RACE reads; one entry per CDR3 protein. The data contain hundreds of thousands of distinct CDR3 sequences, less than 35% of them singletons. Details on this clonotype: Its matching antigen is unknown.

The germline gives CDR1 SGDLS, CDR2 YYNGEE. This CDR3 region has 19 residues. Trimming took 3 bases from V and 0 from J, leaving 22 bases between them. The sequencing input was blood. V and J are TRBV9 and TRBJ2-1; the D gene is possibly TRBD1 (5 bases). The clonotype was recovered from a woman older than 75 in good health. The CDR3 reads CASSDGAWSRTSSYNEQFF. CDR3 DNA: TGTGCCAGCAGCGATGGGGCTTGGAGCCGTACGAGCTCCTACAATGAGCAGTTCTTC.